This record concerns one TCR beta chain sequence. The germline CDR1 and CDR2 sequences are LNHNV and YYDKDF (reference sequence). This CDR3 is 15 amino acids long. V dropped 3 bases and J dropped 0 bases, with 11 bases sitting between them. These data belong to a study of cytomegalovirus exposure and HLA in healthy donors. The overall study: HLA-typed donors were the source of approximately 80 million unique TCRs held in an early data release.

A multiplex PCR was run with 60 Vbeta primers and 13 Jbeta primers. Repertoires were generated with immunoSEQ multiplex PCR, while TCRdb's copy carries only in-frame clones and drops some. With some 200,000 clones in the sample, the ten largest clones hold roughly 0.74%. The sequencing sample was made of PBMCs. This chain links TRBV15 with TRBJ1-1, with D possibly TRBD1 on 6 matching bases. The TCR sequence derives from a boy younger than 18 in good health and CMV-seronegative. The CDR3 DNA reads TGTGCCACCAGCAGGCGCGGGGGGCTGAACACTGAAGCTTTCTTT. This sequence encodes CATSRRGGLNTEAFF.